This is a list of T cell receptor beta chains from one sample in a study of cytomegalovirus exposure and HLA in healthy donors. Measured with immunoSEQ multiplex PCR; TCRdb has only the in-frame clones, and not every one. The sample holds some 110,000 clones, around 79% seen once. Sequencing was performed on PBMCs. These receptors were obtained from a man between 60 and 75 years old in good health and CMV-seronegative. Each CDR3 is given with its conserved first and last residue. Each record gives: V gene, CDR3 protein.

V gene: TRBV7-2
CDR3 protein: CASSPQRAGPTGELFF

V gene: TRBV6-5
CDR3 protein: CASSRRDNPYNEQFF

V gene: TRBV7-2
CDR3 protein: CASSLRGQALDEQFF

V gene: TRBV11-2
CDR3 protein: CASSLDRSPDTQYF

V gene: TRBV30
CDR3 protein: CAWSPKWAGGRPQHF

V gene: TRBV30
CDR3 protein: CAWSNPRRNTGELFF

V gene: TRBV6-1
CDR3 protein: CASSEVVGTGRQPQHF

V gene: TRBV7-3
CDR3 protein: CASSLSLYGYTF

V gene: TRBV7-8
CDR3 protein: CASSLTSTQGRMDTEAFF

V gene: TRBV27
CDR3 protein: CASGGGLGASNTEAFF

V gene: TRBV7-2
CDR3 protein: CASSPRTGVTGTEAFF

V gene: TRBV5-8
CDR3 protein: CASSLPRDRDTEAFF

V gene: TRBV7-3
CDR3 protein: CASSLILSTEAFF

V gene: TRBV5-8
CDR3 protein: CASSSRQLNTEAFF

V gene: TRBV19
CDR3 protein: CASSAQNYGYTF

V gene: TRBV5-1
CDR3 protein: CASSSSTGPYPIEAFF